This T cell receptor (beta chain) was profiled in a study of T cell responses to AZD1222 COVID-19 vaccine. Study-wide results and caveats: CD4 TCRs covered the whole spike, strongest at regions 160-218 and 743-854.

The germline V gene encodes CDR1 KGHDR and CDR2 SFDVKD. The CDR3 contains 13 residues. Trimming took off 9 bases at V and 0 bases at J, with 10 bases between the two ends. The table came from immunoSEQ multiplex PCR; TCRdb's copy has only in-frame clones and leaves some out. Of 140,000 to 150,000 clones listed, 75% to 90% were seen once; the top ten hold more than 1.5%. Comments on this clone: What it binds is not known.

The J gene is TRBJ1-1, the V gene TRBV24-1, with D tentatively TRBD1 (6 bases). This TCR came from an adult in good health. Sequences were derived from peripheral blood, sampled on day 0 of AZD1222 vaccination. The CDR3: CATRGAMNTEAFF. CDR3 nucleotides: TGTGCCACCCGGGGGGCGATGAACACTGAAGCTTTCTTT.